This T cell receptor beta chain appears in the sequencing data of a study of shared clonotypes between healthy human individuals. Study results and limitations: The sole specimen, blood, was sampled, and tissue repertoires likely differ. Sequencing of the sorted subsets was shown by rarefaction to be incomplete despite large depth.

Method: immunoSEQ multiplex PCR; TCRdb's copy keeps in-frame clones and lacks some. The data contain 2 million to 2.5 million clones, roughly 94% of them singletons. This clone has more than one count but fewer than ten. Its antigen is unidentified. Sequenced sample: naive CD4+ T cells sorted from blood. Subset given: CD45RA+ positively selected. The receptor comes from a man aged 18 to 30 in good health.

CDR3 DNA sequence: TGTGCCAGCAGCTCGGACAGTCAAATGAACACTGAAGCTTTCTTT. As protein: CASSSDSQMNTEAFF. This sequence joins TRBV7-9 and TRBJ1-1, with a weak D call TRBD1 (6 bases). The CDR3 runs 15 residues. Germline V gives CDR1 SEHNR, CDR2 FQNEAQ (reference sequence). V was trimmed by 4 bases and J by 0 bases, leaving 12 bases between them.